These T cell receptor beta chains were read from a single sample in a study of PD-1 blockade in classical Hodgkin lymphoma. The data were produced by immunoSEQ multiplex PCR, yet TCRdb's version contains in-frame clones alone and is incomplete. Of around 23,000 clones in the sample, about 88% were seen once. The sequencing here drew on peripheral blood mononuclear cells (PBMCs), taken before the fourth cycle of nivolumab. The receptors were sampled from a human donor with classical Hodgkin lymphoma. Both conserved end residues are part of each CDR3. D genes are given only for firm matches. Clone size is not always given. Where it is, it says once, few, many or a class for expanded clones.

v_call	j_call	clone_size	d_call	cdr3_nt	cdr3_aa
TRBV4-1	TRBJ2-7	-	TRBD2	TGCGCCAGCAGCTTCCGCGCGGGGGGCAACTTCTACGAGCAGTACTTC	CASSFRAGGNFYEQYF
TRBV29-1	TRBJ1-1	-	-	TGCAGCGTGGGGAAGAGAATGAACACTGAAGCTTTCTTT	CSVGKRMNTEAFF
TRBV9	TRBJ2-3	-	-	TGTGCCAGCAGCGTAGTGACAGGAGGAGATACGCAGTATTTT	CASSVVTGGDTQYF
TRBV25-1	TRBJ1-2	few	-	TGTGCCAGCCAAGGGGTGCTCAACTATGGCTACACCTTC	CASQGVLNYGYTF
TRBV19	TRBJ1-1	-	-	TGTGCCAGTAGTATACTCTGGTCGAACATGAACACTGAAGCTTTCTTT	CASSILWSNMNTEAFF
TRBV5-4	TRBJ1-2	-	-	TGTGCCAGCAGCGGAGGGGGGCAGGGCTACACCTTC	CASSGGGQGYTF
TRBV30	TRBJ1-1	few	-	TGTGCCTGGACTACCTACCTGAACACTGAAGCTTTCTTT	CAWTTYLNTEAFF
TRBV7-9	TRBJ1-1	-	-	TGTGCCAGCCGCGAGGGCAGCGAAGCTTTCTTT	CASREGSEAFF
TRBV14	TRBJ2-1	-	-	TGTGCCAGCAGCCGCATCTTTCGGGACTTCAATGAGCAGTTCTTC	CASSRIFRDFNEQFF
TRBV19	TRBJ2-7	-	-	TGTGCCAGTAGTATCTCGGGTCCCTACGAGCAGTACTTC	CASSISGPYEQYF
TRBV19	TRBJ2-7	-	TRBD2	TGTGCCAGTGGGGGGACTAGCGGGGATTACGAGCAGTACTTC	CASGGTSGDYEQYF
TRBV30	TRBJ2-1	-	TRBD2	TGTGCCTGGAGTCTTTTAAGCGGGGGGCGGACCAATGAGCAGTTCTTC	CAWSLLSGGRTNEQFF
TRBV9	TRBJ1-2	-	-	TGTGCCAGCAGCGTAGTGGGGGACTCGAGCTATGGCTACACCTTC	CASSVVGDSSYGYTF
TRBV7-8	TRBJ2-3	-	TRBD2	TGTGCCAGCAGCTCCCTAGCGGGAGGCGGGGATACGCAGTATTTT	CASSSLAGGGDTQYF
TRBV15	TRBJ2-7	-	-	TGTGCCACCAGCGCACACGGGGGCTCCTACGAGCAGTACTTC	CATSAHGGSYEQYF
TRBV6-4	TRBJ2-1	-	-	TGTGCCAGCAGTGTCCGGGACACCTACAATGAGCAGTTCTTC	CASSVRDTYNEQFF
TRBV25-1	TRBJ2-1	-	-	TGTGCCAGCAGTGAAGTCTTGGGGGGAGAAATTTACAATGAGCAGTTCTTC	CASSEVLGGEIYNEQFF
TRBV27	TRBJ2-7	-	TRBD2	TGTGCCAGCACCCGGGGGGTAGCGGGAACCAACGAGCAGTACTTC	CASTRGVAGTNEQYF
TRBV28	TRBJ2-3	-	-	TGTGCCAGCAGTTCCCACGACCGGACTAAACGCACAGATACGCAGTATTTT	CASSSHDRTKRTDTQYF
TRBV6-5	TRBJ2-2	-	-	TGTGCCAGCAAGAACGGGATCCCCACCGGGGAGCTGTTTTTT	CASKNGIPTGELFF
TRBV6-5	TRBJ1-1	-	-	TGTGCCAGCAGTTACCTCGGAGGGACGGCTGAAGCTTTCTTT	CASSYLGGTAEAFF
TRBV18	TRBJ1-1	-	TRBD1	TGTGCCAGCTCACCGAGGACAGGGGTTATCACTGAAGCTTTCTTT	CASSPRTGVITEAFF
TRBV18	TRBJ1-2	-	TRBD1	TGTGCCAGCTCACCTGACAGGGGGAGTGGCTACACCTTC	CASSPDRGSGYTF
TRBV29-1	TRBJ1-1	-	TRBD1	TGCAGCTTCCTTACAGGGGAGGACACTGAAGCTTTCTTT	CSFLTGEDTEAFF
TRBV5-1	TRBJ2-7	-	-	TGCGCCAGCAGCTTCGGAGGGAATCTTGAGAACGAGCAGTACTTC	CASSFGGNLENEQYF
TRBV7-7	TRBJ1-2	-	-	TGTGCCAGCAGCTCGGGACGGACGGATGGCTACACCTTC	CASSSGRTDGYTF
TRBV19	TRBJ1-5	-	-	TGTGCCAGTACCATCCGGGGGGCAGGCAATCAGCCCCAGCATTTT	CASTIRGAGNQPQHF
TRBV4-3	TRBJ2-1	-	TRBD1	TGCGCCAGCAGCCAAGGTACCCTAGACAGGACAGGCAAGAGGTACAATGAGCAGTTCTTC	CASSQGTLDRTGKRYNEQFF
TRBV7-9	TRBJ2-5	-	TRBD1	TGTGCCAGCAGCTTAGATGGGAGGACAGGGGGACAAGAGACCCAGTACTTC	CASSLDGRTGGQETQYF
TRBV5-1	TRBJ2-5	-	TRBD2	TGCGCCAGCAGCTCCACCGGGACTAACCAAGAGACCCAGTACTTC	CASSSTGTNQETQYF
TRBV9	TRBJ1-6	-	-	TGTGCCAGCAGCGTAGTAGGCGGGCCGGGACACGGCGATTCACCCCTCCACTTT	CASSVVGGPGHGDSPLHF
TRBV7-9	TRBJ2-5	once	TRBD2	TGTGCCAGCAGCCTTACTAGCGGGGGGCTAGAGACCCAGTACTTC	CASSLTSGGLETQYF
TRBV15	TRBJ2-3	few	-	TGTGCCACCAGCAGTACCGGCACAGATACGCAGTATTTT	CATSSTGTDTQYF
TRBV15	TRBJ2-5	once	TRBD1	TGTGCCACCAGGGGTTACAGGGGTGGGGAGACCCAGTACTTC	CATRGYRGGETQYF
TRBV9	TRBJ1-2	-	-	TGTGCCAGCAGCGCCCCGAGTGGCTACACCTTC	CASSAPSGYTF
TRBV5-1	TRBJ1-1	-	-	TGCGCCAGCAGCTTGACAACCGGGACGAACACTGAAGCTTTCTTT	CASSLTTGTNTEAFF
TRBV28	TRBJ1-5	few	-	TGTGCCAGCAGTTTACCTCCGAGAGGGGGCAATCAGCCCCAGCATTTT	CASSLPPRGGNQPQHF
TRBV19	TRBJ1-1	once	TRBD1	TGTGCCAGTAGCCCGGACAGGGTTACTGAAGCTTTCTTT	CASSPDRVTEAFF
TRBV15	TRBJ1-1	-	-	TGTGCCACCAGCAGAGATAGAGAGACAGTGAACACTGAAGCTTTCTTT	CATSRDRETVNTEAFF
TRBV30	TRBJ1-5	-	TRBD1	TGTGCCTGGAGCGGGGACAGCTACAATCAGCCCCAGCATTTT	CAWSGDSYNQPQHF
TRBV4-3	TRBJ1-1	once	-	TGCGCCAGCAGCCAAGATGGGGCAGGCCGAGGGGAAGCTTTCTTT	CASSQDGAGRGEAFF
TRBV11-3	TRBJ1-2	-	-	TGTGCCAGCAGCCCTAGCCGGAGTGTTTTGAACTATGGCTACACCTTC	CASSPSRSVLNYGYTF
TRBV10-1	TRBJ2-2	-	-	TGCGCCAGCAGTGAGTCGAGGCAGGCCCTCTCCGCGAACACCGGGGAGCTGTTTTTT	CASSESRQALSANTGELFF
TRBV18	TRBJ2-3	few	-	TGTGCCAGCTCACCATTCGGTACAGGAGTCACAGATACGCAGTATTTT	CASSPFGTGVTDTQYF
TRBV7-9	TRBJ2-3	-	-	TGTGCCAGCAGCTCGGCGGGGTCCACAGATACGCAGTATTTT	CASSSAGSTDTQYF
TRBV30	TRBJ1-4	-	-	TGTGCCTCACCACAGGGCAGTAATGAAAAACTGTTTTTT	CASPQGSNEKLFF